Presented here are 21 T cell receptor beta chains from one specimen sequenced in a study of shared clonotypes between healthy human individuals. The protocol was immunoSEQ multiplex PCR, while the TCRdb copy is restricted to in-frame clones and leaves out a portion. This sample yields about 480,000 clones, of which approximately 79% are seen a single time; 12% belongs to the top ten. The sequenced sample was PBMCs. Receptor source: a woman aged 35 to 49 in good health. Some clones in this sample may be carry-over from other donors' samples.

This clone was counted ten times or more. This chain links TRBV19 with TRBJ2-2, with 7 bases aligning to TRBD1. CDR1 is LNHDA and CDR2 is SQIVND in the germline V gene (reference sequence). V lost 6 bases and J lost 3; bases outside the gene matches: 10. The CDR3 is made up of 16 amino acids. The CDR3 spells CASRKGQFLDTGELFF. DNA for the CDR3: TGTGCCAGTAGAAAGGGACAGTTCCTCGACACCGGGGAGCTGTTTTTT.

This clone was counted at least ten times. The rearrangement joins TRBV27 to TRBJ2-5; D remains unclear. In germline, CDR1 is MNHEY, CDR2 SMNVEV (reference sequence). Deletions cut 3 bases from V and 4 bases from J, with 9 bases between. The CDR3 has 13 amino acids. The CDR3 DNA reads TGTGCCAGCAGTTTCTCCGCCCGAGAGACCCAGTACTTC. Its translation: CASSFSARETQYF.

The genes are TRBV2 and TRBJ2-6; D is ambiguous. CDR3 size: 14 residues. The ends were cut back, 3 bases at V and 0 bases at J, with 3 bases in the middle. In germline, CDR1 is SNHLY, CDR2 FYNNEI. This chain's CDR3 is CASSDVSGANVLTF. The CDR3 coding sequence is TGTGCCAGCAGTGACGTCTCTGGGGCCAACGTCCTGACTTTC.

The chain's CDR3 is CASSLAFASGTTQETQYF. In nucleotides, the CDR3 is TGTGCCAGCAGCTTAGCCTTCGCTAGCGGCACTACTCAAGAGACCCAGTACTTC. The chain joins TRBV7-2 to TRBJ2-5, with 7 bases fitting TRBD2. This CDR3 is 18 amino acids long. CDR1 and CDR2 from the germline V gene are SGHTA and FQGNSA. V shed 0 bases and J 2 bases; nucleotides not matched to a gene: 12.

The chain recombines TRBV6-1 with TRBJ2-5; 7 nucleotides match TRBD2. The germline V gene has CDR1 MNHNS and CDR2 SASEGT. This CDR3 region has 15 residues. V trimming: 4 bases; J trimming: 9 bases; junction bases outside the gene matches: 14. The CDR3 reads CASSARTSLPHAQYF. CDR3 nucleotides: TGTGCCAGCAGTGCCCGGACTAGTCTACCCCACGCCCAGTACTTC.

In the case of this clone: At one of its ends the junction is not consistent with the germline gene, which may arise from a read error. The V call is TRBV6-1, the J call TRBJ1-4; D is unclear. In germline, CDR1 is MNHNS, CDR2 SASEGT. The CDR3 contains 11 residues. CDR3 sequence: CASSQLGRTSF. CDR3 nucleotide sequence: TGTGCCAGCAGTCAACTAGGAAGGACTTCCTTT.

Here the CDR3 DNA reads TGTGCCAGCAGCCCCCAGGGCGGGAGGGCCGATGAGCAGTTCTTC. It codes for CASSPQGGRADEQFF. The rearrangement links TRBV7-3 to TRBJ2-1; 9 bases agree with TRBD2. Germline-derived CDR1 and CDR2 are SGHTA and FQGTGA. V lost 5 bases and J lost 8; bases outside the gene matches: 10. This CDR3 contains 15 residues.

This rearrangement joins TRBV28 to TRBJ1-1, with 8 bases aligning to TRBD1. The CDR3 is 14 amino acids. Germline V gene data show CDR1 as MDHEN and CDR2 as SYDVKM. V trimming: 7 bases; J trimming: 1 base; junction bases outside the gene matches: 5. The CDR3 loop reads CASTPGTGNTEAFF. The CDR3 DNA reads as TGTGCCAGCACCCCCGGGACAGGGAACACTGAAGCTTTCTTT.

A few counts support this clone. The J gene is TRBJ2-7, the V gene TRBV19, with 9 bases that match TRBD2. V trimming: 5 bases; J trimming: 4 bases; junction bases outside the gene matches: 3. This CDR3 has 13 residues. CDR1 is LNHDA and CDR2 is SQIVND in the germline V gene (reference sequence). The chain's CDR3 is CASSVAGVYEQYF. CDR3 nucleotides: TGTGCCAGTAGTGTAGCGGGAGTGTACGAGCAGTACTTC.

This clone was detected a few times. The CDR3 bases are TGTGCCAGCAGTGACTCAACCGGGGCCAACGTCCTGACTTTC. It translates to CASSDSTGANVLTF. This rearrangement joins TRBV6-4 to TRBJ2-6; D unclear. Germline assignment: CDR1 MRHNA and CDR2 SNTAGT. The CDR3 extends over 14 amino acids. V was shortened by 0 bases and J by 4 bases, with 4 bases between the two germline ends.

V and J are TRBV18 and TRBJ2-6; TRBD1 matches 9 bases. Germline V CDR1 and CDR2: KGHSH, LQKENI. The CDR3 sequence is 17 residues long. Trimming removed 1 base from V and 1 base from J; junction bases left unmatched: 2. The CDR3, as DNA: TGTGCCAGCTCACCACTCGGGACAGGGTCTGGGGCCAACGTCCTGACTTTC. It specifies CASSPLGTGSGANVLTF.

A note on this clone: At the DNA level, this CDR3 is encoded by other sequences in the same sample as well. CDR3 nucleotide sequence: TGTGCCAGCAGCGTAGGTTCAGATGGAAACACCATATATTTT. This translates into CASSVGSDGNTIYF. The J gene is TRBJ1-3, the V gene TRBV9; D gene uncertain. CDR1 is SGDLS, CDR2 YYNGEE, per germline. The CDR3 runs 14 residues. V was trimmed by 0 bases and J by 3 bases, leaving 7 bases between them.

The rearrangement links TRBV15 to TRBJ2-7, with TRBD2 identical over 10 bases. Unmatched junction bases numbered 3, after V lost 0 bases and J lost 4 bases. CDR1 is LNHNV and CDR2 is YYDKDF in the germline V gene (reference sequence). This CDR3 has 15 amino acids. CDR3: CATSRDLAGVYEQYF. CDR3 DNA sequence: TGTGCCACCAGCAGAGATCTAGCGGGAGTTTACGAGCAGTACTTC.

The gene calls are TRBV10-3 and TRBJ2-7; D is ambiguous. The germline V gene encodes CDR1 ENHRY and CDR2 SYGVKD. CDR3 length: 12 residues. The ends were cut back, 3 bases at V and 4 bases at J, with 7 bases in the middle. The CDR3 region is CAISDLGYEQYF. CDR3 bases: TGTGCCATCAGTGACCTGGGATACGAGCAGTACTTC.

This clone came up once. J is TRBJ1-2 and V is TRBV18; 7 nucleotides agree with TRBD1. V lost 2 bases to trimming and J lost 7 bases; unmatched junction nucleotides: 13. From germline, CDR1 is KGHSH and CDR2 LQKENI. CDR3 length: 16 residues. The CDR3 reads CASSPDRVPPRGGYTF. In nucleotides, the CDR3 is TGTGCCAGCTCACCAGACAGGGTACCACCCCGGGGTGGCTACACCTTC. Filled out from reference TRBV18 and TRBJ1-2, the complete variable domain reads NAGVMQNPRHLVRRRGQEARLRCSPMKGHSHVYWYRQLPEEGLKFMVYLQKENIIDESGMPKERFSAEFPKEGPSILRIQQVVRGDSAAYFCASSPDRVPPRGGYTFGSGTRLTVV.

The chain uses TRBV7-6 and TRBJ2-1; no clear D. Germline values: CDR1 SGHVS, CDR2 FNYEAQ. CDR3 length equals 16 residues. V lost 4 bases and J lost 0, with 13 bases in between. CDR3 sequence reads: CASSYTAGRSYNEQFF. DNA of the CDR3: TGTGCCAGCAGCTACACCGCCGGCCGCTCCTACAATGAGCAGTTCTTC.

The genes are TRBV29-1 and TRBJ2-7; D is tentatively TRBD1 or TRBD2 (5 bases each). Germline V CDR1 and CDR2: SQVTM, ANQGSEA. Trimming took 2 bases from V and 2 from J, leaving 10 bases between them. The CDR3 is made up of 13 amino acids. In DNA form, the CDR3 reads TGCAGCGTTGAAAAGCAGGGAGCCTACGAGCAGTACTTC. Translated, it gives CSVEKQGAYEQYF.

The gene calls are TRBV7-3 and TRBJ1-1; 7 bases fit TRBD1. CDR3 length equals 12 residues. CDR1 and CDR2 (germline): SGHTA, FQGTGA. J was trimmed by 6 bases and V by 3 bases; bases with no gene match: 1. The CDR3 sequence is CASSFGTAEAFF. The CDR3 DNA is TGTGCCAGCAGCTTCGGGACAGCTGAAGCTTTCTTT. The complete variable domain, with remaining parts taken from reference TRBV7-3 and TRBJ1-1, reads GAGVSQTPSNKVTEKGKYVELRCDPISGHTALYWYRQSLGQGPEFLIYFQGTGAADDSGLPNDRFFAVRPEGSVSTLKIQRTERGDSAVYLCASSFGTAEAFFGQGTRLTVV.

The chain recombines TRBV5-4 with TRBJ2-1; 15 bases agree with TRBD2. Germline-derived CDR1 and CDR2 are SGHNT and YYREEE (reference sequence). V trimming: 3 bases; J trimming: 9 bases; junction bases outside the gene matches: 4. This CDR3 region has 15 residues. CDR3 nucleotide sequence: TGTGCCAGCAGCTGGGGACTAGCGGGAGGAGGTGAGCAGTTCTTC. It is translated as CASSWGLAGGGEQFF.

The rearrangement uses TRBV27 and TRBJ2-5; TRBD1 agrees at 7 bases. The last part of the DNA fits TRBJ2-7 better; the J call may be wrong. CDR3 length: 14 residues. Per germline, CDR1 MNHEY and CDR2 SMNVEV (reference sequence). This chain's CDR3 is CASSPRTGYYEQYF. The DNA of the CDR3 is TGTGCCAGCAGTCCACGGACAGGCTACTACGAGCAGTACTTC.

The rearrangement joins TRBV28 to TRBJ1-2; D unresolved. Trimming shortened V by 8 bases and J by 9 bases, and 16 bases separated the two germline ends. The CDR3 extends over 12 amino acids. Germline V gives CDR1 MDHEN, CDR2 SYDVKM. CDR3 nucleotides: TGTGCCAGCCAATATTTAAGGGAGAGCTACACCTTC. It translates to CASQYLRESYTF.